The 3 T cell receptor beta chains reported below all come from one sample, sequenced in a study of shared clonotypes between healthy human individuals. The table came from immunoSEQ multiplex PCR; TCRdb's copy has only in-frame clones and leaves some out. The repertoire consists of about 2.4 million clones, with roughly 93% occurring once and the leading ten covering 0.35% to 0.45%. Sequencing was performed on naive CD4+ T cells from PBMCs. Subset denoted: CD45RA+ positively selected. These receptor sequences come from a man aged 18 to 29 in good health. Some clones in this sample may be carry-over from other donors' samples.

The chain joins TRBV27 to TRBJ1-5; D not certain. V shed 6 bases and J shed 9 bases, with 18 bases lying between them. This CDR3 contains 14 residues. Germline CDR1 reads MNHEY; CDR2 reads SMNVEV (reference sequence). CDR3: CASSLAAVSSPQHF. DNA for the CDR3: TGTGCCAGCAGCTTGGCGGCAGTGTCGTCGCCCCAGCATTTT.

The genes are TRBV27 and TRBJ2-1; 7 nucleotides line up with TRBD2. Losses at the gene ends were 5 bases for V and 3 bases for J; bases not matched to a gene: 13. The CDR3 is 17 residues long. Looked up from germline, CDR1 is MNHEY and CDR2 is SMNVEV (reference sequence). The CDR3 DNA is TGTGCCAGCAGTCCACCTTCTGGGAGGGGTGGCTACAATGAGCAGTTCTTC. It yields the protein CASSPPSGRGGYNEQFF.

The chain carries TRBV20-1 and TRBJ1-1; no clear D. The germline V and J ends were trimmed by 5 bases and 10 bases, with 14 bases remaining between them. The CDR3 contains 11 residues. Per the germline V gene, CDR1 is DFQATT and CDR2 is SNEGSKA (reference sequence). CDR3 DNA: TGCAGTGCTGCGAGGCGGGAGGGAGCTTTCTTT. It specifies CSAARREGAFF.